These 4 T cell receptor beta chains were sequenced from one sample in a study of T-cell memory formation after mild COVID-19. TCRdb used MiXCR to reprocess the 5' RACE reads, holding one entry per CDR3 protein. The sample shows about 270,000 distinct CDR3 sequences, around 15% of them seen only once. The sample consisted of PBMCs or a T cell subset sorted from them (not recorded which). The receptors derive from a man younger than 35 who had mild COVID-19 (a few samples of this study predate the infection). Cell type and time point are not known.

This clonotype appeared many times. V and J are TRBV4-3 and TRBJ2-3; D is perhaps TRBD1 (6 bases). The CDR3 length is 15 residues. Trimming took 4 bases from V and 6 from J, leaving 17 bases between them. Germline values: CDR1 LGHNA, CDR2 YSLEER. CDR3 sequence reads: CASSPLQGRLDTQYF. Here the CDR3 DNA reads TGCGCCAGCAGCCCCCTACAGGGACGGTTGGATACGCAGTATTTT.

This clonotype was seen ten or more times. At one of its ends the junction is not consistent with the germline gene, which may arise from a read error. CDR3 loop: CASSLAGTDTQYF. CDR3 coding DNA: TGTGCCAGCAGCTTAGCGGGCACAGATACGCAGTATTTT. V and J are TRBV5-1 and TRBJ2-3; a weak D match, TRBD2 (6 bases). The CDR3 runs 13 residues. Looked up from germline, CDR1 is SGHRS and CDR2 is YFSETQ. Full variable domain (missing parts from reference TRBV5-1 and TRBJ2-3): KAGVTQTPRYLIKTRGQQVTLSCSPISGHRSVSWYQQTPGQGLQFLFEYFSETQRNKGNFPGRFSGRQFSNSRSEMNVSTLELGDSALYLCASSLAGTDTQYFGPGTRLTVL.

This clonotype came up a few times. V and J are TRBV12-3 or TRBV12-4 and TRBJ2-7, with a weak D call TRBD1 (6 bases). Trimming took off 4 bases at V and 5 bases at J, with 12 bases between the two ends. The CDR3 is made up of 13 amino acids. The CDR3 DNA follows: TGTGCCAGCAGTTGGGGACAAGTCCACGAGCAGTACGTC. This translates into CASSWGQVHEQYV.

The sample holds many counts of this clonotype. The chain combines TRBV18 with TRBJ2-7; TRBD2 aligns across 7 bases. V gave up 3 bases and J gave up 7 bases; unmatched junction bases: 9. The CDR3 length is 14 residues. Germline-derived CDR1 and CDR2 are KGHSH and LQKENI. The CDR3 DNA is TGTGCCAGCTCACCGGGAGGGGAGGGATATGAGCAGTACGTC. As protein: CASSPGGEGYEQYV.